The present TCR beta chain was sequenced within a study of regulatory T cells in long-lasting Graves disease. Indicated time point: newly diagnosed GD, antithyroid drugs for less than 3 months. From PBMCs, RNA was extracted and then used to make the TCR library. This clonotype was seen ten or more times. Trimming took 2 bases from V and 3 from J, leaving 2 bases between them. The CDR3 runs to 12 residues. iRepertoire HTBI primers and Arm-PCR of CDR3 regions built TCR beta libraries. TCRdb re-derived calls from the multiplex PCR reads in MiXCR, one entry per CDR3 protein. The sample comprises roughly 440,000 distinct CDR3 sequences, around 15% of which are singletons, and 20% to 25% rests with the top ten. These same records also appear under a second study, on T cells in Graves' hyperthyroidism and ophthalmopathy. That investigation notes: Clinical symptoms, serum thyroxine and TRAb, thyroid ultrasound and orbital computed tomography together formed the diagnostic basis.

The TCR sequence derives from a woman between 18 and 29 years old with Graves disease. Sample: peripheral blood mononuclear cells (PBMCs), taken at new diagnosis, from a patient treated with antithyroid drugs. The J gene is TRBJ2-1, the V gene TRBV12-3 or TRBV12-4, with D hard to call. The CDR3 DNA is TGTGCCAGCAGTTTAAGCTACAATGAGCAGTTCTTC. It codes for CASSLSYNEQFF.